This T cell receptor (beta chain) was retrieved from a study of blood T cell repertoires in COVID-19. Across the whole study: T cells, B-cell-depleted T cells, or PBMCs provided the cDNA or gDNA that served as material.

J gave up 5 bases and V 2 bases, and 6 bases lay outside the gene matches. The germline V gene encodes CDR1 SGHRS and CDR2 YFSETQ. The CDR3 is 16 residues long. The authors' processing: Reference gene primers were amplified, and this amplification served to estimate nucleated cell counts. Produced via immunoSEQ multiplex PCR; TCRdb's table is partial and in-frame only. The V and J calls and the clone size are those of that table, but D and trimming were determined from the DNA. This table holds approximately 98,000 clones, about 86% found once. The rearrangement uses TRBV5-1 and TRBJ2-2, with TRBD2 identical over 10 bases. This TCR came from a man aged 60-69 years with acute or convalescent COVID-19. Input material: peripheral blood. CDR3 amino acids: CASSFERGGLTGELFF. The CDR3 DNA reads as TGCGCCAGCAGCTTTGAGCGGGGGGGCCTGACCGGGGAGCTGTTTTTT.